The next 30 T cell receptor beta chains were all read from a single sample in a study of T cells in Graves' hyperthyroidism and ophthalmopathy. TCR beta CDR3 sequences were amplified from RNA transcripts. When the TCR CDR3 underwent first-round RT-PCR, the HTBI primer set was used. From the multiplex PCR reads, TCRdb called clonotypes with MiXCR, one entry per CDR3 protein. The sample holds about 420,000 distinct CDR3 sequences; 15% to 19% are singletons and the top ten take about 14%. Sequenced sample: blood. The receptors were sampled from a woman aged 18 to 35 with Graves' hyperthyroidism.

Many counts were recorded for this clonotype. The gene calls are TRBV6-1 and TRBJ2-1; the D is unclear. V gave up 0 bases and J gave up 6 bases, with 6 bases separating them. This CDR3 spans 13 amino acids. Germline loops: CDR1 MNHNS, CDR2 SASEGT. The CDR3 region is CASSEAGSNEQFF. The CDR3 bases are TGTGCCAGCAGTGAAGCAGGGTCCAATGAGCAGTTCTTC.

This clonotype was recorded many times. The chain links TRBV3-1 to TRBJ1-5, with D uncertain. V lost 3 bases and J lost 2, with 8 bases in between. Germline CDR1 LGHDT, CDR2 YNNKEL (reference sequence). The CDR3 has 14 residues. The CDR3 coding sequence is TGTGCCAGCAGCCAGGGGTCCGGCAATCAGCCCCAGCATTTT. Translated: CASSQGSGNQPQHF.

The chain employs TRBV5-1 and TRBJ2-5; D may be TRBD1 (7 bases). The CDR3 runs 14 residues. Germline V gene sequence: CDR1 SGHRS, CDR2 YFSETQ. Trimming left V 6 bases short and J 5 bases short, with 17 bases between. The CDR3 region is CASTLPGGTETQYF. In DNA, the CDR3 is TGCGCCAGCACCCTCCCAGGGGGGACGGAGACCCAGTACTTC.

This chain links TRBV7-6 with TRBJ2-3, with D unresolved. The V and J ends lost 6 bases and 2 bases respectively, with 15 bases between them. Germline V CDR1 and CDR2: SGHVS, FNYEAQ. This CDR3 spans 15 amino acids. CDR3 sequence reads: CASRLSPTDTDTQYF. The CDR3 DNA is TGTGCCAGCAGACTATCCCCGACGGACACAGATACGCAGTATTTT.

V is TRBV7-9 and J is TRBJ1-2; TRBD1 aligns across 9 bases. The CDR3 runs 17 residues. CDR1 SEHNR and CDR2 FQNEAQ come from the germline V gene (reference sequence). The V and J ends lost 5 bases and 3 bases, in that order; junction bases with no gene match: 13. CDR3 amino acids: CASSAPGTGPGYYGYTF. The CDR3 nucleotides are TGTGCCAGCAGCGCCCCCGGGACAGGGCCTGGGTACTATGGCTACACCTTC.

V usage is TRBV12-3 or TRBV12-4 and J usage is TRBJ1-2; perhaps TRBD1 as D (6 bases). The CDR3 runs to 13 residues. V was pared by 5 bases and J by 10 bases, with 17 bases between. CDR3 region: CASSRSGAGDYTF. The CDR3 bases are TGTGCCAGCAGTCGTAGTGGGGCAGGGGACTACACCTTC.

Many counts were recorded for this clonotype. CDR3 region: CASRRGSNTEAFF. The CDR3 DNA is TGTGCCAGCAGGAGAGGGAGTAACACTGAAGCTTTCTTT. This chain connects TRBV2 to TRBJ1-1; D not resolved. CDR3 length: 13 amino acids. The ends were cut back, 6 bases at V and 2 bases at J, with 10 bases in the middle. Germline V gene data show CDR1 as SNHLY and CDR2 as FYNNEI.

There are a few counts of this clonotype. J is TRBJ2-4 and V is TRBV11-2, with TRBD2 matching 13 bases. V lost 1 base, J lost 15 bases, and 6 bases stayed unmatched. The CDR3 extends over 14 amino acids. Germline V CDR1 and CDR2: SGHAT, FQNNGV. CDR3 residues: CASSLGLAGGTWYF. The CDR3 DNA is TGTGCCAGCAGCTTAGGACTAGCGGGGGGCACCTGGTACTTC.

This clonotype was seen many times. The chain has TRBV5-1 and TRBJ2-5; a weak D match, TRBD1 (5 bases). Germline V gene lookup returns CDR1 SGHRS and CDR2 YFSETQ. V was clipped by 4 bases and J by 1 base, with 17 bases between them. CDR3 length: 16 amino acids. CDR3: CASSVQVGMSQETQYF. DNA for the CDR3: TGCGCCAGCAGCGTACAGGTGGGGATGTCCCAAGAGACCCAGTACTTC.

V is TRBV5-4 and J is TRBJ2-1, with TRBD1 matching over 8 bases. The junction had 3 bases not matched to a gene; V was cut back by 4 bases and J by 6 bases. This CDR3 comprises 13 residues. Germline V gene lookup returns CDR1 SGHNT and CDR2 YYREEE (reference sequence). The CDR3: CASSATGVNEQFF. The CDR3 DNA is TGTGCCAGCAGCGCGACAGGGGTCAATGAGCAGTTCTTC.

A word on this clonotype: Mismatch with germline at one junction end may stem from a read error. This rearrangement joins TRBV5-1 to TRBJ1-5, with unresolved D. Germline V gene sequence: CDR1 SGHRS, CDR2 YFSETQ. This CDR3 spans 15 amino acids. The CDR3 sequence is CASNLGGNQGQPQHF. CDR3 DNA: TGCGCCAGCAACTTGGGAGGAAACCAAGGGCAGCCCCAGCATTTT.

This rearrangement joins TRBV27 to TRBJ2-1, with no clear D. The CDR3 contains 10 residues. Germline-derived CDR1 and CDR2 are MNHEY and SMNVEV (reference sequence). V was pared by 8 bases and J by 9 bases, with 8 bases between. The CDR3: CASGNFEQFF. CDR3 DNA sequence: TGTGCCAGCGGCAACTTTGAGCAGTTCTTC.

The gene calls are TRBV24-1 and TRBJ1-3; D ambiguous. Between the trimmed V and J ends, which lost 5 bases and 1 base, there was a span of 2 bases. The germline V gene has CDR1 KGHDR and CDR2 SFDVKD. The CDR3 has 12 residues. The CDR3 loop is CATSASGNTIYF. Here the CDR3 DNA reads TGTGCCACCAGTGCTTCTGGAAACACCATATATTTT.

This clonotype was seen many times. CDR3 DNA sequence: TGTGCCAGCAGCTTACTCAGTGCAACTAATGAAAAACTGTTTTTT. It specifies CASSLLSATNEKLFF. The chain employs TRBV7-2 and TRBJ1-4; D is unresolved. Trimming took off 2 bases at V and 0 bases at J, with 7 bases between the two ends. The CDR3 totals 15 residues. Per the germline V gene, CDR1 is SGHTA and CDR2 is FQGNSA.

V and J are TRBV6-2 or TRBV6-3 and TRBJ2-7, with a weak D call TRBD1 (5 bases). Germline loops: CDR1 MNHEY, CDR2 SVGEGT. The CDR3 length is 13 residues. Trimming removed 6 bases from V and 3 bases from J, with 12 bases in between. CDR3 coding DNA: TGTGCCAGCAGACTTACTACAGGCTACGAGCAGTACTTC. Translated, it gives CASRLTTGYEQYF.

This clonotype was seen ten or more times. The chain carries TRBV28 and TRBJ1-5; D may be TRBD1 (5 bases). Trimming shortened V by 6 bases and J by 0 bases, and 18 bases separated the two germline ends. The CDR3 contains 17 residues. CDR1 MDHEN and CDR2 SYDVKM come from the germline V gene. The CDR3 region is CASRAHQGNPSNQPQHF. The CDR3, as DNA: TGTGCCAGCAGGGCTCATCAGGGCAATCCTAGCAATCAGCCCCAGCATTTT.

V and J are TRBV19 and TRBJ1-2; 9 bases align to TRBD1. CDR3 length equals 16 residues. Unmatched junction bases numbered 11, after V lost 3 bases and J lost 6 bases. Germline V gives CDR1 LNHDA, CDR2 SQIVND (reference sequence). The CDR3 is CASSIPGQGRWNGYTF. In DNA, the CDR3 is TGTGCCAGTAGTATCCCCGGACAGGGGAGATGGAATGGCTACACCTTC.

On this clonotype: A much larger clone differs from this one at a single base, so this may be a read error. V gene TRBV20-1 combines with J gene TRBJ2-1; 12 positions agree with TRBD2. The V gene's germline CDR1 is DFQATT and CDR2 SNEGSKA (reference sequence). This CDR3 contains 16 residues. CDR3 sequence (DNA): TGCAGTGCTAGAGATCCGACTAGCGGGAGTGCTAATGAGCAGCTCTTC. Amino acid sequence: CSARDPTSGSANEQLF.

In this sample, this clonotype turned up many times. The chain recombines TRBV6-1 with TRBJ1-6; possible D gene TRBD1, 6 bases. Germline loops: CDR1 MNHNS, CDR2 SASEGT. V was shortened by 1 base and J by 7 bases, with 11 bases between the two germline ends. This CDR3 region has 15 residues. Written as DNA, the CDR3 is TGTGCCAGCAGTGAAGGAAAGGGGGGGAATTCACCCCTCCACTTT. It encodes CASSEGKGGNSPLHF.

The CDR3 DNA is TGTGCCAGCAGCCCCCTCCAAGCGGGAGTCTACGAGCAGTACTTC. This sequence encodes CASSPLQAGVYEQYF. The rearrangement links TRBV7-8 to TRBJ2-7; 8 nucleotides match TRBD2. Germline loops: CDR1 SGHVS, CDR2 FQNEAQ. V lost 5 bases and J lost 3; bases outside the gene matches: 9. The CDR3 spans 15 residues.

This clonotype was observed a few times. This sequence joins TRBV20-1 and TRBJ2-5; tentatively, D is TRBD1 (5 bases). Looked up from germline, CDR1 is DFQATT and CDR2 is SNEGSKA (reference sequence). V was shortened by 6 bases and J by 9 bases, with 26 bases between the two germline ends. The CDR3 runs 15 residues. Here the CDR3 DNA reads TGCAGTGCGCCCAGTCCCCCGCAGGGCTATTTGGCCCAGTACTTC. Amino acid sequence: CSAPSPPQGYLAQYF.

This clonotype is a singleton in its sample. The chain joins TRBV28 to TRBJ2-3; 10 bases map to TRBD1. Losses at the gene ends were 5 bases for V and 3 bases for J; bases not matched to a gene: 11. There are 17 residues in the CDR3. Germline lookup yields CDR1 MDHEN and CDR2 SYDVKM. CDR3 in DNA: TGTGCCAGCAGTCGCCCTCACCGGGACAGGGGAACAGATACGCAGTATTTT. It is translated as CASSRPHRDRGTDTQYF. The whole variable domain, remainder taken from reference TRBV28 and TRBJ2-3, is DVKVTQSSRYLVKRTGEKVFLECVQDMDHENMFWYRQDPGLGLRLIYFSYDVKMKEKGDIPEGYSVSREKKERFSLILESASTNQTSMYLCASSRPHRDRGTDTQYFGPGTRLTVL.

This clonotype was seen a few times. The rearrangement joins TRBV29-1 to TRBJ2-3; D tentatively fits TRBD1 or TRBD2 (5 bases each). The V end was cut by 1 base, the J end by 0 bases, with 5 bases between. This CDR3 has 13 amino acids. Germline V lookup: CDR1 SQVTM, CDR2 ANQGSEA. The CDR3 DNA is TGCAGCGTTGAAGGGGACAGCACAGATACGCAGTATTTT. This encodes CSVEGDSTDTQYF.

The chain has TRBV19 and TRBJ1-2; possible D gene TRBD1, 6 bases. The CDR3 loop spans 14 amino acids. Germline assignment: CDR1 LNHDA and CDR2 SQIVND (reference sequence). Trimming cost V 0 bases and J 7 bases, with 12 bases left between them. CDR3 sequence reads: CASSIDRGKAGYTF. The CDR3 DNA reads TGTGCCAGTAGTATAGACAGGGGCAAGGCTGGCTACACCTTC.

A few counts support this clonotype. This chain connects TRBV3-1 to TRBJ2-2; D uncertain. Germline CDR1 and CDR2: LGHDT and YNNKEL (reference sequence). CDR3 size: 14 residues. Trimming left V 0 bases short and J 7 bases short, with 9 bases between. CDR3 amino acids: CASSQEAEIGELFF. The CDR3 nucleotides are TGTGCCAGCAGCCAAGAGGCGGAAATCGGGGAGCTGTTTTTT. Full variable domain (missing parts from reference TRBV3-1 and TRBJ2-2): DTAVSQTPKYLVTQMGNDKSIKCEQNLGHDTMYWYKQDSKKFLKIMFSYNNKELIINETVPNRFSPKSPDKAHLNLHINSLELGDSAVYFCASSQEAEIGELFFGEGSRLTVL.

This clonotype was counted ten times or more. The chain carries TRBV28 and TRBJ1-1; no definite D call. In germline, CDR1 is MDHEN, CDR2 SYDVKM. The CDR3 runs 13 residues. The V and J ends lost 2 bases and 6 bases respectively, with 10 bases between them. The CDR3 loop is CASSLPDGAEAFF. CDR3 bases: TGTGCCAGCAGTTTACCAGACGGCGCTGAAGCTTTCTTT.

The V and J genes are TRBV20-1 and TRBJ2-2; a possible D gene is TRBD1 (6 bases). Germline CDR1 and CDR2: DFQATT and SNEGSKA (reference sequence). V dropped 0 bases and J dropped 4 bases, with 15 bases sitting between them. The CDR3 contains 16 residues. The CDR3 is CSARDSRGRSTGELFF. In DNA, the CDR3 is TGCAGTGCTAGAGATAGCAGGGGTAGGAGCACCGGGGAGCTGTTTTTT.

This clonotype appeared many times. This chain links TRBV28 with TRBJ2-5; D is tentatively TRBD1 or TRBD2 (5 bases each). V was trimmed by 8 bases and J by 5 bases, leaving 12 bases between them. The CDR3 contains 12 residues. The V gene's germline CDR1 is MDHEN and CDR2 SYDVKM. CDR3 sequence: CASVTWGETQYF. CDR3 sequence (DNA): TGTGCCAGCGTCACTTGGGGGGAGACCCAGTACTTC.

This clonotype was picked up a small number of times. The rearrangement uses TRBV19 and TRBJ2-1; a possible D gene is TRBD1 (6 bases). V was pared by 6 bases and J by 6 bases, with 21 bases between. The CDR3 loop spans 16 amino acids. Germline assignment: CDR1 LNHDA and CDR2 SQIVND (reference sequence). The CDR3 nucleotides are TGTGCCAGTAGAAAACACAGGCGCGCAGGGGCCAATGAGCAGTTCTTC. Translation gives CASRKHRRAGANEQFF.

A few counts support this clonotype. The chain is built from TRBV5-6 and TRBJ2-1; 7 bases are shared with TRBD1. In germline, CDR1 is SGHDT, CDR2 YYEEEE. The CDR3 length is 15 residues. The V and J ends lost 4 bases and 1 base, in that order; junction bases with no gene match: 5. The CDR3 region has the DNA TGTGCCAGCAGCCCAGGGACAGTTTCCTACAATGAGCAGTTCTTC. As protein: CASSPGTVSYNEQFF.